Listed below are T cell receptor beta chains from one sample, sequenced in a study of identical twins. TCRdb fed the 5' RACE reads into MiXCR, producing one record per CDR3 protein. The table shows roughly 250,000 distinct CDR3 sequences, with about 7.3% occurring only once. These sequences were also reported in another study, on yellow fever vaccine responses in identical twins.

Sequencing was performed on memory (CD45RO+) T cells sorted from blood. These receptors were obtained from a woman younger than 35 in good health. CDR3s include the opening cysteine and the closing phenylalanine or tryptophan. The D gene is left open where the match is weak. Size is stated for part of the rows, as once, few or many counts, or as a class when the clone is expanded.

d_gene | j_gene | abundance | v_gene | CDR3nt | CDR3aa
TRBD2 | TRBJ2-1 | few | TRBV7-9 | TGTGCCAGCAGCTTGGTAGCGGGGGGGACCAACAATGAGCAGTTCTTC | CASSLVAGGTNNEQFF
TRBD1 | TRBJ1-2 | many | TRBV7-9 | TGTGCCAGCAGCAAAAGACAGGGGGAATACACCTTC | CASSKRQGEYTF
TRBD1 | TRBJ1-1 | many | TRBV20-1 | TGCAGTGCTAGAAGGACAGGGAGAGACACTGAAGCTTTCTTT | CSARRTGRDTEAFF
. | TRBJ1-1 | many | TRBV28 | TGTGCCAGCAGTTTGCGTTTTGAAGCTTTCTTT | CASSLRFEAFF
. | TRBJ2-5 | few | TRBV20-1 | TGCAGTGCTAGAGATTCTACCGGGGGATGGGAGACCCAGTACTTC | CSARDSTGGWETQYF
TRBD2 | TRBJ2-7 | few | TRBV14 | TGTGCCAGCAGCGGGACTAGCGGGACCGCCTACGAGCAGTACTTC | CASSGTSGTAYEQYF
TRBD2 | TRBJ2-1 | few | TRBV25-1 | TGTGCCAGCAGGGGAGTTCTAGCGGGAGAGGAGCAGTTCTTC | CASRGVLAGEEQFF
TRBD2 | TRBJ2-2 | many | TRBV5-1 | TGCGCCAGCAGCTTCGCACCCGGGACTAGCGGGTCCGGGGAGCTGTTTTTT | CASSFAPGTSGSGELFF
. | TRBJ1-3 | . | TRBV24-1 | TGTGCCACCAGTGACCACGACAACTCTGGAAACACCATATATTTT | CATSDHDNSGNTIYF
. | TRBJ1-3 | many | TRBV20-1 | TGCAGTGCTAGTGCCGGGGGCAATGGAAACACCATATATTTT | CSASAGGNGNTIYF
. | TRBJ1-2 | many | TRBV2 | TGTGCCAGCAGCCCCGACATACTGGGGCACTATGGCTACACCTTC | CASSPDILGHYGYTF
. | TRBJ2-3 | many | TRBV5-6 | TGTGCCAGCAGACAGGAAGCGGAAACAGATACGCAGTATTTT | CASRQEAETDTQYF
. | TRBJ2-7 | many | TRBV7-8 | TGTGCCAGCAGCTTAGACGGCGGAACATACGAGCAGTACTTC | CASSLDGGTYEQYF
TRBD1 | TRBJ1-4 | few | TRBV10-3 | TGTGCCATCAGCGCGACAGGGGGAGTCGAAAAACTGTTTTTT | CAISATGGVEKLFF